The rows below give T cell receptor beta chains drawn from one sample of a study of blood T cell repertoires in COVID-19. The repertoire was sequenced with immunoSEQ multiplex PCR; TCRdb's copy has only in-frame clones and lacks some. The table has about 120,000 clones, approximately 85% seen once. Sample: peripheral blood. Receptors were obtained from a human donor in a cohort sampled during active COVID-19. Both conserved end residues are part of each CDR3. The order of the fields is clone size, V gene, J gene, D gene, CDR3 DNA, CDR3 protein. A D gene is named only where the DNA matches it firmly. Rows may omit the clone size; those that give it use once, few, many or a size class.

>NA|TRBV5-6|TRBJ1-4|TRBD1
TGTGCCAGCAGCTTGGGACAGGGCGGTTTTGAAAAACTGTTTTTT
CASSLGQGGFEKLFF
>NA|TRBV6-1|TRBJ2-3|NA
TGTGCCAGCAGTGAAGGACTCCCAGATACGCAGTATTTT
CASSEGLPDTQYF
>NA|TRBV5-1|TRBJ2-1|NA
TGCGCCAGCAGCAGAGTCGCGAGTCACAATGAGCAGTTCTTC
CASSRVASHNEQFF
>few|TRBV2|TRBJ2-5|NA
TGTGCCAGCAGTGTTAAGGGGGTCTGGGAGACCCAGTACTTC
CASSVKGVWETQYF
>NA|TRBV5-1|TRBJ2-1|TRBD1
TGCGCCAGCAGCTCGGGACAGGGCGGCTACAATGAGCAGTTCTTC
CASSSGQGGYNEQFF
>NA|TRBV5-4|TRBJ2-5|NA
TGTGCCAGCAGCTATGACTCCCAAGAGACCCAGTACTTC
CASSYDSQETQYF
>NA|TRBV2|TRBJ2-2|TRBD2
TGTGCCAGCAGTGGTAGCGGGGGGCCTCTCGGCGGGGAGCTGTTTTTT
CASSGSGGPLGGELFF
>NA|TRBV6-5|TRBJ2-1|NA
TGTGCCAGCAGTTCGGGGAGCTCCTACAATGAGCAGTTCTTC
CASSSGSSYNEQFF
>NA|TRBV6-1|TRBJ1-3|TRBD1
TGTGCCAGCAGTGGGGGACAGGGGGCGTTCGGAAACACCATATATTTT
CASSGGQGAFGNTIYF
>NA|TRBV11-1|TRBJ2-1|TRBD2
TGTGCCAGCAGCTTAGCGCAGGCGGGGGGCTTCTACAATGAGCAGTTCTTC
CASSLAQAGGFYNEQFF
>NA|TRBV24-1|TRBJ2-6|TRBD1
TGTGCCACCAGTGATTCGTTACAGGGGTCTTCTCCTGGGGCCAACGTCCTGACTTTC
CATSDSLQGSSPGANVLTF
>few|TRBV6-5|TRBJ1-4|NA
TGTGCCAGCAGGTCCCAGCCGGGAGATGAAAAACTGTTTTTT
CASRSQPGDEKLFF
>few|TRBV15|TRBJ1-1|NA
TGTGCCACCAGTCTCGAGTCGATCACTGAAGCTTTCTTT
CATSLESITEAFF
>NA|TRBV5-6|TRBJ2-1|TRBD2
TGTGCCAGCAGCTTTCCCGGGACTACCGATGAGCAGTTCTTC
CASSFPGTTDEQFF
>NA|TRBV9|TRBJ2-7|NA
TGTGCCAGCAGCGTAGGGATAGCGGAGAGCTCCTACGAGCAGTACTTC
CASSVGIAESSYEQYF
>NA|TRBV29-1|TRBJ2-5|TRBD1
TGCAGCGCTCAACCGGGACAGGGGGCGCGGGAGACCCAGTACTTC
CSAQPGQGARETQYF
>NA|TRBV5-1|TRBJ2-5|TRBD1
TGCGCCAGCAGCTTAGGGACAGGGGAGACCCAGTACTTC
CASSLGTGETQYF
>NA|TRBV7-2|TRBJ2-3|TRBD2
TGTGCCACCTGGAGCGGGGCAGGCACAGATACGCAGTATTTT
CATWSGAGTDTQYF
>once|TRBV2|TRBJ1-2|TRBD1
TGTGCCAGCAGTGGTGGACAGGGGGCCAACTATGGCTACACCTTC
CASSGGQGANYGYTF
>NA|TRBV3-1/TRBV3-2|TRBJ1-2|NA
TGTGCCAGCAGCCGACAGACAGGTTCTAACTATGGCTACACCTTC
CASSRQTGSNYGYTF
>NA|TRBV5-6|TRBJ2-7|TRBD1
TGTGCCAGCAGCGAGGACAGGTTGGGGACCTTATACGAGCAGTACTTC
CASSEDRLGTLYEQYF
>NA|TRBV2|TRBJ2-1|TRBD1
TGTGCCAGCCATCCGGGACAGGGCTTCAATGAGCAGTTCTTC
CASHPGQGFNEQFF
>NA|TRBV9|TRBJ1-2|TRBD1
TGTGCCAGCAGCCCACGGACAGGGTTTAACTATGGCTACACCTTC
CASSPRTGFNYGYTF
>NA|TRBV19|TRBJ1-3|NA
TGTGCCAGTAGTATGCGGGACTCTGGAAACACCATATATTTT
CASSMRDSGNTIYF
>NA|TRBV15|TRBJ1-6|NA
TGTGCCACCAGCAGAGATGAGGGCTCACCCCTCCACTTT
CATSRDEGSPLHF
>NA|TRBV6-5|TRBJ1-2|NA
TGTGCCAGCAGTTACGGGGGGAATAGCTATGGCTACACCTTC
CASSYGGNSYGYTF
>few|TRBV28|TRBJ1-1|NA
TGTGCCAGCAGTTACGGACTGCACACTGAAGCTTTCTTT
CASSYGLHTEAFF
>NA|TRBV6-2/TRBV6-3|TRBJ2-7|TRBD2
TGTGCCAGCAGTTACTCCTCTAGCGGGGGACCCTACGAGCAGTACTTC
CASSYSSSGGPYEQYF
>NA|TRBV29-1|TRBJ2-2|TRBD1
TGCAGCGTATGGACAGGGTGGGAGCTGTTTTTT
CSVWTGWELFF